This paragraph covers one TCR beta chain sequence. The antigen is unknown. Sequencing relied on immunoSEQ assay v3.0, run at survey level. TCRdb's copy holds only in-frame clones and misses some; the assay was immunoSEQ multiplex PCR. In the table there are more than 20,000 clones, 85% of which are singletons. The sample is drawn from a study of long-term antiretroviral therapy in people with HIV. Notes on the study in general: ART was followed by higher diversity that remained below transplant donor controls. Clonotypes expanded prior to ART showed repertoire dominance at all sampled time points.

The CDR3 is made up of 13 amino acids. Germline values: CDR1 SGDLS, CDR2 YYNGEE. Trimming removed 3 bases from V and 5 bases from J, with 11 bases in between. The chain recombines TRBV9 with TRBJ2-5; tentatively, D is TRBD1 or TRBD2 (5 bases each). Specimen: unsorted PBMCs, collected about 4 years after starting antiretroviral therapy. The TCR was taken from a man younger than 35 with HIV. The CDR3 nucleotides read TGTGCCAGCAGCGAGGGACCAACCGAGACCCAGTACTTC. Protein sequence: CASSEGPTETQYF.